Listed below are T cell receptor beta chains from one sample, sequenced in a study of PD-1 blockade in classical Hodgkin lymphoma. Profiled with immunoSEQ multiplex PCR; TCRdb holds only in-frame clones, not every one. The table records about 39,000 clones, approximately 70% of them present only once. The sample in question was peripheral blood mononuclear cells (PBMCs), obtained before the second cycle of nivolumab. The receptor set was obtained from a human donor with classical Hodgkin lymphoma. Both conserved end residues are part of each CDR3. D genes are given only for firm matches. A clone size is listed for some rows: how often the clone was seen (once, few, many), or a class if it is expanded.

CDR3 protein | CDR3 DNA | D gene | J gene | clone size | CDR3 length | V gene
CASSLGAGEVNEQFF | TGCGCCAGCAGCTTGGGAGCGGGAGAGGTCAATGAGCAGTTCTTC | TRBD2 | TRBJ2-1 | . | 15 | TRBV5-1
CASSVMEGSYNEQFF | TGTGCCAGCAGCGTAATGGAGGGGTCCTACAATGAGCAGTTCTTC | . | TRBJ2-1 | . | 15 | TRBV9
CASSEFGTGTNTEAFF | TGTGCCAGCAGTGAATTTGGGACAGGAACGAACACTGAAGCTTTCTTT | TRBD1 | TRBJ1-1 | . | 16 | TRBV25-1
CASSSGTGEAFF | TGTGCCAGCAGTTCAGGGACAGGGGAAGCTTTCTTT | TRBD1 | TRBJ1-1 | . | 12 | TRBV27
CASSLWQGNEKLFF | TGTGCCAGTAGTTTGTGGCAGGGCAATGAAAAACTGTTTTTT | . | TRBJ1-4 | . | 14 | TRBV19
CAIQGSYQETQYF | TGTGCCATACAGGGAAGTTACCAAGAGACCCAGTACTTC | . | TRBJ2-5 | . | 13 | TRBV7-9
CASSFGQGLSTNEKLFF | TGCGCCAGCAGCTTTGGACAGGGTTTATCAACTAATGAAAAACTGTTTTTT | TRBD1 | TRBJ1-4 | . | 17 | TRBV5-1
CASSGTSGSLNTGELFF | TGTGCCAGCAGTGGGACTAGCGGGAGCCTTAACACCGGGGAGCTGTTTTTT | TRBD2 | TRBJ2-2 | once | 17 | TRBV28
CASTGGGQGRRNTIYF | TGTGCCAGCACCGGGGGCGGACAGGGGCGACGAAACACCATATATTTT | TRBD1 | TRBJ1-3 | . | 16 | TRBV28
CAWRRQGTNEKLFF | TGTGCCTGGAGAAGACAGGGAACTAATGAAAAACTGTTTTTT | TRBD1 | TRBJ1-4 | . | 14 | TRBV30
CASGTLYEQYF | TGTGCGAGTGGGACTCTATACGAGCAGTACTTC | . | TRBJ2-7 | medium-sized | 11 | TRBV6-6
CASRPISSFYEQYF | TGTGCCAGCAGGCCCATCTCGTCCTTCTACGAGCAGTACTTC | . | TRBJ2-7 | . | 14 | TRBV6-5
CASSHGAYTGELFF | TGCGCCAGCAGCCACGGGGCTTACACCGGGGAGCTGTTTTTT | . | TRBJ2-2 | . | 14 | TRBV4-1
CATWAGFEEDEQYF | TGTGCCACCTGGGCGGGTTTTGAGGAGGACGAGCAGTACTTC | . | TRBJ2-7 | . | 14 | TRBV6-6
CASTTGGNTEAFF | TGTGCCAGTACCACAGGGGGGAACACTGAAGCTTTCTTT | TRBD1 | TRBJ1-1 | few | 13 | TRBV19
CASSLLAGDPDTQYF | TGTGCCAGCAGCTTACTAGCGGGAGACCCAGATACGCAGTATTTT | TRBD2 | TRBJ2-3 | . | 15 | TRBV7-6
CASAPGGHTEAFF | TGTGCCAGCGCACCAGGGGGCCACACTGAAGCTTTCTTT | TRBD1 | TRBJ1-1 | . | 13 | TRBV2
CASSIVVGAQQETQYF | TGTGCCAGTAGTATAGTTGTAGGGGCGCAACAAGAGACCCAGTACTTC | . | TRBJ2-5 | . | 16 | TRBV19
CASRTTGGNEKLFF | TGTGCCAGCAGAACGACAGGGGGTAATGAAAAACTGTTTTTT | TRBD1 | TRBJ1-4 | few | 14 | TRBV6-1
CASSPVRGPYGYTF | TGTGCCAGCAGTCCGGTCCGGGGGCCCTATGGCTACACCTTC | . | TRBJ1-2 | . | 14 | TRBV28
CASSVAGGGGELFF | TGTGCCAGCAGCGTAGCGGGAGGGGGCGGGGAGCTGTTTTTT | TRBD2 | TRBJ2-2 | few | 14 | TRBV9
CASSEGPRMNTEAFF | TGTGCCAGCAGTGAAGGTCCCAGAATGAACACTGAAGCTTTCTTT | . | TRBJ1-1 | . | 15 | TRBV6-1
CASSSTGGYTF | TGTGCCAGCAGTAGTACGGGTGGCTACACCTTC | . | TRBJ1-2 | medium-sized | 11 | TRBV28
CASSLPAGGQETQYF | TGTGCCAGCAGTTTACCAGCGGGAGGCCAAGAGACCCAGTACTTC | TRBD2 | TRBJ2-5 | . | 15 | TRBV28
CASSPPDSEKLFF | TGCGCCAGCAGCCCCCCCGACTCCGAAAAACTGTTTTTT | . | TRBJ1-4 | . | 13 | TRBV5-1
CASRLAGFYEQYF | TGTGCCAGCCGACTAGCGGGATTTTACGAGCAGTACTTC | TRBD2 | TRBJ2-7 | . | 13 | TRBV28
CASSQVGLAGTGELFF | TGCGCCAGCAGCCAAGTTGGACTAGCGGGCACCGGGGAGCTGTTTTTT | TRBD2 | TRBJ2-2 | . | 16 | TRBV4-3